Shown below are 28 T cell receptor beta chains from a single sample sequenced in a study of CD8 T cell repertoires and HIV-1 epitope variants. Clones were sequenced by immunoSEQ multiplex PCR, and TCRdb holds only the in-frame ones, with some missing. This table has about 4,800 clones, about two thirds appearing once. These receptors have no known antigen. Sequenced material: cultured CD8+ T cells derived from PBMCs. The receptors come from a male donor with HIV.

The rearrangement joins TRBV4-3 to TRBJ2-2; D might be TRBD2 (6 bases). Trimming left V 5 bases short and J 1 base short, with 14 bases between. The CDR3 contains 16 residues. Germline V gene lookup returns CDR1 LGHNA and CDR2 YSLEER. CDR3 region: CASSFLEGQNTGELFF. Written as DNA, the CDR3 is TGCGCCAGCAGCTTCTTGGAGGGTCAGAACACCGGGGAGCTGTTTTTT.

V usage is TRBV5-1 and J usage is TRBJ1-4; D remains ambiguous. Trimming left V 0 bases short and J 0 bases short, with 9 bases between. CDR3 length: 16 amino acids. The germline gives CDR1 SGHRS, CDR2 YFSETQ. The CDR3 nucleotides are TGCGCCAGCAGCTTGGGTCAGTACGCAACTAATGAAAAACTGTTTTTT. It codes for CASSLGQYATNEKLFF.

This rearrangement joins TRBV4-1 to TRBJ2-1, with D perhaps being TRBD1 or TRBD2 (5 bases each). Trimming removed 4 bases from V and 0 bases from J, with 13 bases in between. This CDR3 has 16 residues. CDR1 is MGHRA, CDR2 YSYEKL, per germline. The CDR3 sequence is CASSPGPSSSYNEQFF. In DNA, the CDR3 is TGCGCCAGCAGCCCGGGACCCTCGAGCTCCTACAATGAGCAGTTCTTC.

This CDR3 is CASRGRAGTDTQYF. The CDR3 region has the DNA TGTGCCAGCAGAGGCAGGGCTGGCACAGATACGCAGTATTTT. V gene TRBV7-8 combines with J gene TRBJ2-3; possibly TRBD1 for D (5 bases). This CDR3 region has 14 residues. V was shortened by 6 bases and J by 1 base, with 11 bases between the two germline ends. CDR1 is SGHVS and CDR2 is FQNEAQ in the germline V gene.

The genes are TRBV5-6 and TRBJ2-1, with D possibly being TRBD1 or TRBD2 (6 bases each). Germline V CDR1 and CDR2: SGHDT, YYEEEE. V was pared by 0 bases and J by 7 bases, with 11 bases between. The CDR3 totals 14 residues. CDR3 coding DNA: TGTGCCAGCAGCTTGGCGGGGGCGGCAAATGAGCAGTTCTTC. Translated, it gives CASSLAGAANEQFF.

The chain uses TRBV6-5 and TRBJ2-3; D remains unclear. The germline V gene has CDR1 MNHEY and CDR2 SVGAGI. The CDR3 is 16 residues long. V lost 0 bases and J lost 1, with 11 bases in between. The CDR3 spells CASSYSTDPRTDTQYF. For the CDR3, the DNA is TGTGCCAGCAGTTACTCTACGGACCCTCGCACAGATACGCAGTATTTT.

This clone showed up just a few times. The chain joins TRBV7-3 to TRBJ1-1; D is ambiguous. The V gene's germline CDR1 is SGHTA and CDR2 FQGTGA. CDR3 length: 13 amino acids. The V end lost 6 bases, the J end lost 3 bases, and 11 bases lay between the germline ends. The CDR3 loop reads CASSRGPYTEAFF. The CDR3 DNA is TGTGCCAGCAGTCGTGGCCCATACACTGAAGCTTTCTTT.

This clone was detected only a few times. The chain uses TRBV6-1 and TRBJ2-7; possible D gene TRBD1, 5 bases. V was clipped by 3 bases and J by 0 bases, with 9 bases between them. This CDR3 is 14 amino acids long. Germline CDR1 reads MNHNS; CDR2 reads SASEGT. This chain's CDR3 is CASSDQGSSYEQYF. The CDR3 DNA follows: TGTGCCAGCAGTGATCAGGGAAGCTCCTACGAGCAGTACTTC.

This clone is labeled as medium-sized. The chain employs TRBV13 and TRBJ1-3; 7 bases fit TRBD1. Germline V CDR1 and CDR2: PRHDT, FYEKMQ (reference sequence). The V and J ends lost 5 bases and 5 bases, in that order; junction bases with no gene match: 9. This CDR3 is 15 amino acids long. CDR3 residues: CASSPDRDGRNTIYF. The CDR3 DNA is TGTGCCAGCAGCCCTGACAGGGACGGGCGAAACACCATATATTTT.

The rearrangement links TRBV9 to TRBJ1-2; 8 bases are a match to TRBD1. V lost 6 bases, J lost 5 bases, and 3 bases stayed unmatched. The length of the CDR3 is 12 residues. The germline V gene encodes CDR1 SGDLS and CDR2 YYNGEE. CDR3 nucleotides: TGTGCCAGCAACCAGGGGGCTTATGGCTACACCTTC. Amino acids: CASNQGAYGYTF. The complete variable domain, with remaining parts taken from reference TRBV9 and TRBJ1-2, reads DSGVTQTPKHLITATGQRVTLRCSPRSGDLSVYWYQQSLDQGLQFLIQYYNGEERAKGNILERFSAQQFPDLHSELNLSSLELGDSALYFCASNQGAYGYTFGSGTRLTVV.

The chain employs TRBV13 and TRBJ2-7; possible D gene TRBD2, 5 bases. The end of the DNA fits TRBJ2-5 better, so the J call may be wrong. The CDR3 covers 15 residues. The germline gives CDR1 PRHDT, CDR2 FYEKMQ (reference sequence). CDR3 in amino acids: CASSSAGIDQETQYF. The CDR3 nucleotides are TGTGCCAGCAGCTCCGCCGGGATAGATCAAGAGACCCAGTACTTC.

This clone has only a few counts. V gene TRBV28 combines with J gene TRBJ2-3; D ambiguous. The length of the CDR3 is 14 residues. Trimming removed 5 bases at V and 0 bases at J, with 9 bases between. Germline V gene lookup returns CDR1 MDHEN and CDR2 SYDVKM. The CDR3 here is CASSPVVSTDTQYF. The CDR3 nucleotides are TGTGCCAGCAGTCCGGTAGTAAGCACAGATACGCAGTATTTT.

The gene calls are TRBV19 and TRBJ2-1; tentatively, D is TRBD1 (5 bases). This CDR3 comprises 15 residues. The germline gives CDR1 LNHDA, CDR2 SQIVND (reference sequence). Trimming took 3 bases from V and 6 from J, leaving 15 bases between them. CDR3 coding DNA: TGTGCCAGTAGTATTTGGCAGGGAACGGGCAATGAGCAGTTCTTC. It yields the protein CASSIWQGTGNEQFF.

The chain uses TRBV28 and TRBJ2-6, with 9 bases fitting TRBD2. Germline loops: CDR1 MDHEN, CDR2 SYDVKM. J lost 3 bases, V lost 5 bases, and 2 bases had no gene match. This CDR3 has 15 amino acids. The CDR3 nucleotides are TGTGCCAGCAGTGTAGCGGGAGATGGGGCCAACGTCCTGACTTTC. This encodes CASSVAGDGANVLTF.

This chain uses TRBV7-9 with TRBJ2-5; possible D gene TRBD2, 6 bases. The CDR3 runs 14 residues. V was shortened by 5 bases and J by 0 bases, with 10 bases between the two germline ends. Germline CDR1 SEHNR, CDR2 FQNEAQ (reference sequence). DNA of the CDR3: TGTGCCAGCAGCCCTGGGGGGTACCAAGAGACCCAGTACTTC. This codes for CASSPGGYQETQYF.

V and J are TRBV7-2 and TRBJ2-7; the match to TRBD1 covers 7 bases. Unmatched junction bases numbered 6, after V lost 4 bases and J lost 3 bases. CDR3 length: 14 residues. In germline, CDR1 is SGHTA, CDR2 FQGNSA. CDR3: CASSWGQIYYEQYF. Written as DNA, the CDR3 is TGTGCCAGCAGCTGGGGACAGATCTACTACGAGCAGTACTTC.

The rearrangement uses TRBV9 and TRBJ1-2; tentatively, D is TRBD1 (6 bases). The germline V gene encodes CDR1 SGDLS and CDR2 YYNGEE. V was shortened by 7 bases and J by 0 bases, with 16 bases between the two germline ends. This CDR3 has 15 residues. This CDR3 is CASAGGAGSNYGYTF. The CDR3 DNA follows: TGTGCCAGCGCCGGGGGGGCCGGTTCTAACTATGGCTACACCTTC.

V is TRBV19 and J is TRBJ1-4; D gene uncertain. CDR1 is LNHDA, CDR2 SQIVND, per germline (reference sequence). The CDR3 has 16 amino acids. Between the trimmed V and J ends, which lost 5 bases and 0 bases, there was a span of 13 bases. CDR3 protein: CASSRIRFATNEKLFF. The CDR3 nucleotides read TGTGCCAGTAGTCGTATACGATTTGCAACTAATGAAAAACTGTTTTTT.

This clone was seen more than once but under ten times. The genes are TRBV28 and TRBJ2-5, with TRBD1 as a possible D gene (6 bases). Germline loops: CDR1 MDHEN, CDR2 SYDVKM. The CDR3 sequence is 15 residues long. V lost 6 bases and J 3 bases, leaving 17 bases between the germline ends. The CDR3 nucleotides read TGTGCCAGCAGCTCATCCAAGTACAGGGAAGAGACCCAGTACTTC. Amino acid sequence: CASSSSKYREETQYF.

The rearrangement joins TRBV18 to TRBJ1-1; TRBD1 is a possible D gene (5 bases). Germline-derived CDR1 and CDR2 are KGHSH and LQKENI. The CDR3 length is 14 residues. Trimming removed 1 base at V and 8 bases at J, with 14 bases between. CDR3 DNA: TGTGCCAGCTCACCACTGGGTAGGGGAGAGGAAGCTTTCTTT. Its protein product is CASSPLGRGEEAFF.

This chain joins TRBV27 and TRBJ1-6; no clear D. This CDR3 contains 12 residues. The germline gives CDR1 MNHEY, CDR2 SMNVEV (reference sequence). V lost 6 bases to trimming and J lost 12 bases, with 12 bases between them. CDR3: CASSLQPGPLHF. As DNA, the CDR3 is TGTGCCAGCAGCTTACAGCCTGGACCCCTCCACTTT.

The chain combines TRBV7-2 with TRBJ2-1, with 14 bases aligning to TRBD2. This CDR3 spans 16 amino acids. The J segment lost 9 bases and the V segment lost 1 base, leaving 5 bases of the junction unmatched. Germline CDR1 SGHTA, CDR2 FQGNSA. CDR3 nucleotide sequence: TGTGCCAGCAGCTTAGATGGGACTAGCGGGGGTAGTGAGCAGTTCTTC. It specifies CASSLDGTSGGSEQFF.

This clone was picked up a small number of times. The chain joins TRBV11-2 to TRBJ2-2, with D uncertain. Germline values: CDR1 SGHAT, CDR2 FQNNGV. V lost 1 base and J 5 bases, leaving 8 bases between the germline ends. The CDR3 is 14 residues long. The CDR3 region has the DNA TGTGCCAGCAGCTTAGCCAGGAAAACCGGGGAGCTGTTTTTT. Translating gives CASSLARKTGELFF.

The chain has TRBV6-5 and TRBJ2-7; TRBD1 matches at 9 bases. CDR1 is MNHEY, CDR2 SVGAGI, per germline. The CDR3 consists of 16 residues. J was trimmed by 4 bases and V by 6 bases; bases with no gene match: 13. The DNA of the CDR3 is TGTGCCAGCAGGTACGGACAGGGGCGGGTTTTATACGAGCAGTACTTC. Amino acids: CASRYGQGRVLYEQYF.

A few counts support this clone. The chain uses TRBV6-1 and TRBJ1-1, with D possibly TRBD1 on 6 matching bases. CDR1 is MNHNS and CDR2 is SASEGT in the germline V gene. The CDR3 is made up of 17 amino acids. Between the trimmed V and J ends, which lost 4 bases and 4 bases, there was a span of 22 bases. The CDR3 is CASSADRPGITGTEAFF. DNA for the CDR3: TGTGCCAGCAGTGCTGACAGGCCGGGGATCACGGGCACTGAAGCTTTCTTT.

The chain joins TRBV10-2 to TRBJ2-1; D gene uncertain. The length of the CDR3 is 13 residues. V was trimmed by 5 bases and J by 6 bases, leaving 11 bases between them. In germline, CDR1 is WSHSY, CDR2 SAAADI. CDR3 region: CASSFSASNEQFF. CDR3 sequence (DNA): TGCGCCAGCAGTTTCTCAGCGTCCAATGAGCAGTTCTTC.

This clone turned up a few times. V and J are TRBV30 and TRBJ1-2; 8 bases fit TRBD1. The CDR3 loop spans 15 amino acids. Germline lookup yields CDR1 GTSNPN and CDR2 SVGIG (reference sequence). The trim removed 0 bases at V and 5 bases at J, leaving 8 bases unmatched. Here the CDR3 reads CAWSVQQGAEYGYTF. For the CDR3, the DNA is TGTGCCTGGAGTGTACAGCAGGGGGCGGAATATGGCTACACCTTC.

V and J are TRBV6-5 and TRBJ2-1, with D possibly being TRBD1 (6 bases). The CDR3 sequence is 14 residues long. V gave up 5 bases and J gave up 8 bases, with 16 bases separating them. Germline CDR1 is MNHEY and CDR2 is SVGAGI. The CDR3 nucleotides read TGTGCCAGCAGTGAAACAGGGTCCCACCATGAGCAGTTCTTC. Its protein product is CASSETGSHHEQFF.